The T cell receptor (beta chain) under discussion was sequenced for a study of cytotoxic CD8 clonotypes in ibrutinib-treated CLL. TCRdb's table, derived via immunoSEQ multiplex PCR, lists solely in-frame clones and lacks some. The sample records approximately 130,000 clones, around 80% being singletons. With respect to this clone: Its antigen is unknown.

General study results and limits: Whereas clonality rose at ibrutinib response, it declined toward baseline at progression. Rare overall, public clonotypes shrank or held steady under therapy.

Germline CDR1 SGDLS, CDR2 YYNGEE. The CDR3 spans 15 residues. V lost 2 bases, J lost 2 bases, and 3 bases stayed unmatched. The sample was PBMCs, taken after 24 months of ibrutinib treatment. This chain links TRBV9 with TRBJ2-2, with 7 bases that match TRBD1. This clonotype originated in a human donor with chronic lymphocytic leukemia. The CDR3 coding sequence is TGTGCCAGCAGCGTTACAGGGGACAACACCGGGGAGCTGTTTTTT. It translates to CASSVTGDNTGELFF.